This T cell receptor beta chain appears in the sequencing data of a study of T cells in Graves' hyperthyroidism and ophthalmopathy. There were TCR beta CDR3 regions amplified from RNA transcripts. The TCR CDR3 first-round RT-PCR relied on the HTBI primer set. A single record per CDR3 protein comes from TCRdb applying MiXCR to the multiplex PCR reads. The repertoire holds a few hundred thousand distinct CDR3 sequences, less than 20% seen once, with around 7.5% in the top ten. Graves' hyperthyroidism was deemed stable given no ophthalmopathy progression within 18 months. Those patients with uncontrolled infection, other autoimmune disease, pregnancy or lactation were excluded. PBMCs were derived from more than 8 ml fresh peripheral blood. This clonotype was recorded a few times. V lost 4 bases and J lost 0; bases outside the gene matches: 9. Germline assignment: CDR1 SGHVS and CDR2 FQNEAQ. The CDR3 is 18 amino acids.

The TCR sequence derives from a woman aged 25 to 45 with Graves' hyperthyroidism. This chain joins TRBV7-8 and TRBJ2-3; 11 bases are shared with TRBD2. The specimen was blood. The CDR3 loop reads CASSSYYWTSGSTDTQYF. The CDR3 coding sequence is TGTGCCAGCAGCTCCTACTATTGGACTAGCGGGAGCACAGATACGCAGTATTTT. Complete variable domain (other parts from reference TRBV7-8 and TRBJ2-3): GAGVSQSPRYKVAKRGQDVALRCDPISGHVSLFWYQQALGQGPEFLTYFQNEAQLDKSGLPSDRFFAERPEGSVSTLKIQRTQQEDSAVYLCASSSYYWTSGSTDTQYFGPGTRLTVL.